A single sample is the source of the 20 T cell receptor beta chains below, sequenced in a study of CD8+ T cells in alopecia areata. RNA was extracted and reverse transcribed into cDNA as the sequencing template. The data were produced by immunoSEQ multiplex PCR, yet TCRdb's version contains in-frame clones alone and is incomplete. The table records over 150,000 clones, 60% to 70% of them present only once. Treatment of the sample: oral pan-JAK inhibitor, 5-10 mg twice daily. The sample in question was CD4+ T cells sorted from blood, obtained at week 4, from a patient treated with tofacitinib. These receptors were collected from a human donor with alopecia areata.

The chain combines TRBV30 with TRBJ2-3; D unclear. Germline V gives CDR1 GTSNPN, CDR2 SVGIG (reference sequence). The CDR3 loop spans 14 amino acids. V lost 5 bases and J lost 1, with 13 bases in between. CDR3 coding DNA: TGTGCCTGGTTAACCCGTCTTCGCACAGATACGCAGTATTTT. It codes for CAWLTRLRTDTQYF.

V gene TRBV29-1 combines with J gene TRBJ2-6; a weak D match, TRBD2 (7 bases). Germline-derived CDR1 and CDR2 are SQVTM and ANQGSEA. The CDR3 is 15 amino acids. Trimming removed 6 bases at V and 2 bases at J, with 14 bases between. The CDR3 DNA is TGCAGCGTGGGGGGGCTTAGCGCTGGGGCCAACGTCCTGACTTTC. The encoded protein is CSVGGLSAGANVLTF.

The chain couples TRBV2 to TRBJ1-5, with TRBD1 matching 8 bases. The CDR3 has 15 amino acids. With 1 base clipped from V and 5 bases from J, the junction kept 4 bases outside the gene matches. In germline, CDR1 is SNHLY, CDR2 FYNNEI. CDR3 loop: CASSEEAGGDQPQHF. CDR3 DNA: TGTGCCAGCAGTGAAGAGGCAGGGGGCGATCAGCCCCAGCATTTT.

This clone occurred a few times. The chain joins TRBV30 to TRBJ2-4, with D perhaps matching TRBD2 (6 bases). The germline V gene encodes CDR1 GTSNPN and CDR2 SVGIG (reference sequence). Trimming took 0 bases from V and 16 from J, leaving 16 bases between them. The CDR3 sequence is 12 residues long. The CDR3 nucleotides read TGTGCCTGGAGTGTACCAGCGGGCCCCCCCTACTTC. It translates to CAWSVPAGPPYF.

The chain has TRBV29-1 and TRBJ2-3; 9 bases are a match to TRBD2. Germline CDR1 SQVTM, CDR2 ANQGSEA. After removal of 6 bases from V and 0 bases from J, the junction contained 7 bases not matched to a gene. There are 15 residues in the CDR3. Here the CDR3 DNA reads TGCAGCGTGCTAGGACTAGCGACTAGCACAGATACGCAGTATTTT. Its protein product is CSVLGLATSTDTQYF.

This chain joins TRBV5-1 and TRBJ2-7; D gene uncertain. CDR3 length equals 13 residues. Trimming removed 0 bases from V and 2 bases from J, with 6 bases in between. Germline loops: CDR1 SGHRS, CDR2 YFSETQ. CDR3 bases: TGCGCCAGCAGCTTGGGGGCAGCCTACGAGCAGTACTTC. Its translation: CASSLGAAYEQYF.

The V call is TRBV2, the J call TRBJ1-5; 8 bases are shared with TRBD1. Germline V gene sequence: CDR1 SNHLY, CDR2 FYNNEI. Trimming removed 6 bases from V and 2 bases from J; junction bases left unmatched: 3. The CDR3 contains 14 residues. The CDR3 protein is CASSPDRGNQPQHF. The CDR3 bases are TGTGCCAGCAGCCCGGACAGGGGCAATCAGCCCCAGCATTTT.

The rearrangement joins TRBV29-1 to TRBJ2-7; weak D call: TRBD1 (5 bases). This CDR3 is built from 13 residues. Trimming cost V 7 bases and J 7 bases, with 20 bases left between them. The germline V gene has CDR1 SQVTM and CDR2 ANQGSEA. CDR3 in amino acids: CSAQKGAGNEQYF. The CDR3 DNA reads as TGCAGCGCACAAAAAGGGGCAGGGAATGAGCAGTACTTC.

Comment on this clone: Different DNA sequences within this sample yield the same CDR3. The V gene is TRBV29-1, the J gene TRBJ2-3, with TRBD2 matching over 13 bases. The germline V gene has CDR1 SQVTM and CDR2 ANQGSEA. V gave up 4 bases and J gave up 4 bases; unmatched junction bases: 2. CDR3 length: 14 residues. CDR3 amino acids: CSVGLAGGADTQYF. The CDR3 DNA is TGCAGCGTTGGACTAGCGGGAGGTGCAGATACGCAGTATTTT.

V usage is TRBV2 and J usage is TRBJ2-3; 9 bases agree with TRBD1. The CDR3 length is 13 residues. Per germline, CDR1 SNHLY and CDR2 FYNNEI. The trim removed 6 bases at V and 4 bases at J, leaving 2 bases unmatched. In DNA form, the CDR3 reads TGTGCCAGCAGCCGACAGGGGGCAGATACGCAGTATTTT. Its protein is CASSRQGADTQYF.

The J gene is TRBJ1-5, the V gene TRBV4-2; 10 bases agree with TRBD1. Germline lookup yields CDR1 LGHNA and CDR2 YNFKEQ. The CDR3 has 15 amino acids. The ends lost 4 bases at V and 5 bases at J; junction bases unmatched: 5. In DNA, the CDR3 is TGTGCCAGCAGCCTCTCTGGACAGGGGGATCAGCCCCAGCATTTT. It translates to CASSLSGQGDQPQHF.

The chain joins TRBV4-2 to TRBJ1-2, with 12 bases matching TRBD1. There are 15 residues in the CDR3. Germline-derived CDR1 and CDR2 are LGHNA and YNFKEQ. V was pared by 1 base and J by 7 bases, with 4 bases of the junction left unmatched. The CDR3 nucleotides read TGTGCCAGCAGCCAAGGGGGACAGGGGGCGAGTGGCTACACCTTC. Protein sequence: CASSQGGQGASGYTF.

For the CDR3, the DNA is TGTGCCAGCAGTCCCGAGGAGGGGAGGGGGTACTTC. This translates into CASSPEEGRGYF. V is TRBV6-1 and J is TRBJ2-4; TRBD2 aligns across 7 bases. Germline loops: CDR1 MNHNS, CDR2 SASEGT. The V segment lost 5 bases and the J segment 15 bases; nucleotides outside the gene matches: 10. CDR3 length: 12 residues.

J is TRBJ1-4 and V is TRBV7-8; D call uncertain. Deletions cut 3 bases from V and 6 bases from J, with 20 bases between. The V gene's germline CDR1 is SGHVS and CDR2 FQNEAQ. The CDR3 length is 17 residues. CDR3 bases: TGTGCCAGCAGCTTCCGACCCCCTCGGTTTACGGATGAAAAACTGTTTTTT. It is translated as CASSFRPPRFTDEKLFF.

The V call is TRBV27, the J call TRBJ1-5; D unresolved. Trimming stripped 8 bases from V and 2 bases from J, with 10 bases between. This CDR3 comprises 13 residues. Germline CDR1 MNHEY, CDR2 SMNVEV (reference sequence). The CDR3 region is CASGIWGNQPQHF. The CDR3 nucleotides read TGTGCCAGCGGGATCTGGGGCAATCAGCCCCAGCATTTT.

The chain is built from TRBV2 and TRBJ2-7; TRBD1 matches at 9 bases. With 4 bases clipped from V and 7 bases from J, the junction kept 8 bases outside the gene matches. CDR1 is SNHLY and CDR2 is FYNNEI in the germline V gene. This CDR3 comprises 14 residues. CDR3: CASSGGTGTGEQYF. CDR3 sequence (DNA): TGTGCCAGCAGTGGAGGGACAGGGACGGGGGAGCAGTACTTC.

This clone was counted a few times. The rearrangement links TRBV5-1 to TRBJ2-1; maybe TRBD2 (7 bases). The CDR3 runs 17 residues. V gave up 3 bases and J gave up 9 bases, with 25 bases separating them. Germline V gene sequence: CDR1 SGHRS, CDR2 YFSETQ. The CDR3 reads CASSSALRGGSLTEQFF. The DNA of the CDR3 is TGCGCCAGCAGCTCTGCTCTCAGGGGCGGGAGTCTGACTGAGCAGTTCTTC. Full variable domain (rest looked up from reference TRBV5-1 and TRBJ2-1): KAGVTQTPRYLIKTRGQQVTLSCSPISGHRSVSWYQQTPGQGLQFLFEYFSETQRNKGNFPGRFSGRQFSNSRSEMNVSTLELGDSALYLCASSSALRGGSLTEQFFGPGTRLTVL.

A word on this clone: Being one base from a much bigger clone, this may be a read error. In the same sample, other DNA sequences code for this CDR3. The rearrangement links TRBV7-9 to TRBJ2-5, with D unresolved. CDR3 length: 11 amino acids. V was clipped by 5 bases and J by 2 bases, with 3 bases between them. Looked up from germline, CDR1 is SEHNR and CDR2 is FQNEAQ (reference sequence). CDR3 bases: TGTGCCAGCAGCCTTCAAGAGACCCAGTACTTC. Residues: CASSLQETQYF. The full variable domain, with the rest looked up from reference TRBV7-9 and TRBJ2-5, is DTGVSQNPRHKITKRGQNVTFRCDPISEHNRLYWYRQTLGQGPEFLTYFQNEAQLEKSRLLSDRFSAERPKGSFSTLEIQRTEQGDSAMYLCASSLQETQYFGPGTRLLVL.

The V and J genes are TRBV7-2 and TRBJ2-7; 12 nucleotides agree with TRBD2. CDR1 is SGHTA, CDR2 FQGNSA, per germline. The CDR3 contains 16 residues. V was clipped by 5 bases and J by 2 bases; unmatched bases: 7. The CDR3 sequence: CASSPSSGRAPYEQYF. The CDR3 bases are TGTGCCAGCAGCCCCTCTAGCGGGAGGGCCCCCTACGAGCAGTACTTC.

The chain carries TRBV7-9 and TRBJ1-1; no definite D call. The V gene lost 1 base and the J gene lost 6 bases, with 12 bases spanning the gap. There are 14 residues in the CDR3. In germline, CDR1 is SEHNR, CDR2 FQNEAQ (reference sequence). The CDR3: CASSLVLTPAEAFF. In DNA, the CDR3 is TGTGCCAGCAGCTTAGTGCTCACGCCGGCTGAAGCTTTCTTT. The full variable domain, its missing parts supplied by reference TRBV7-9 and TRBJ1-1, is DTGVSQNPRHKITKRGQNVTFRCDPISEHNRLYWYRQTLGQGPEFLTYFQNEAQLEKSRLLSDRFSAERPKGSFSTLEIQRTEQGDSAMYLCASSLVLTPAEAFFGQGTRLTVV.